What follows is one T cell receptor (beta chain) and its context. This record belongs to a study of blood T cells in healthy people across ages. Alongside a J-beta primer mix, a sample-barcoded 5' primer served in a second PCR lasting about 7 to 12 cycles. Every cDNA molecule carried a tag from a template-switch adaptor bearing 12 random nucleotides. No fewer than 2.5 million CDR3-containing paired-end reads came from each sample. TCRdb reanalysed the 5' RACE reads using MiXCR and keeps one entry per CDR3 protein. The table has about 2 million distinct CDR3 sequences, 49% seen once; the top ten hold approximately 2.1%. Each sample used at least 6.5 million PBMCs. With each sample, at least 5 micrograms of total RNA were extracted. The sequence derives from a woman between 40 and 50 years old in good health. The sample taken for sequencing was blood.

The CDR3 loop reads CASSQGSAQDSSVWGYTF. In DNA, the CDR3 is TGCGCCAGCAGCCAAGGCTCGGCCCAGGACAGCTCCGTTTGGGGCTACACCTTC. The V call is TRBV4-3, the J call TRBJ1-2, with D possibly TRBD1 on 6 matching bases. Germline CDR1 reads LGHNA; CDR2 reads YSLEER. Deletions cut 1 base from V and 8 bases from J, with 26 bases between. The CDR3 is 18 amino acids.